The 8 T cell receptor beta chains listed next were all sequenced from one sample in a study of T cells in Graves' hyperthyroidism and ophthalmopathy. There were TCR beta CDR3 regions amplified from RNA transcripts. The TCR CDR3 first-round RT-PCR relied on the HTBI primer set. In TCRdb, the multiplex PCR reads were re-called with MiXCR into one record per CDR3 protein. The table records over 350,000 distinct CDR3 sequences, roughly 14% of them present only once. The source material was blood. Every receptor here comes from a man younger than 30 with Graves' ophthalmopathy.

The sample holds a few counts of this clonotype. V gene TRBV7-6 combines with J gene TRBJ2-1, with D maybe TRBD2 (5 bases). Trimming stripped 5 bases from V and 2 bases from J, with 13 bases between. CDR1 is SGHVS, CDR2 FNYEAQ, per germline. This CDR3 region has 15 residues. CDR3 sequence reads: CASSREGYAYNEQFF. For the CDR3, the DNA is TGTGCCAGCAGCCGTGAGGGTTATGCCTACAATGAGCAGTTCTTC.

This clonotype occurred many times. V is TRBV30 and J is TRBJ1-1, with D hard to call. Trimming took off 2 bases at V and 4 bases at J, with 5 bases between the two ends. CDR1 GTSNPN and CDR2 SVGIG come from the germline V gene (reference sequence). The CDR3 extends over 11 amino acids. CDR3 residues: CAWSLGTEAFF. The DNA for the CDR3 is TGTGCCTGGAGTCTTGGCACTGAAGCTTTCTTT.

This clonotype was detected ten times or more. This chain links TRBV5-1 with TRBJ2-1, with TRBD1 identical over 9 bases. V shed 5 bases and J 8 bases; nucleotides not matched to a gene: 11. The germline CDR1 and CDR2 sequences are SGHRS and YFSETQ. This CDR3 spans 15 amino acids. DNA of the CDR3: TGCGCCAGCAGACAGGGACAGGGAACGCTGGATGAGCAGTTCTTC. This encodes CASRQGQGTLDEQFF.

This clonotype showed up many times. The CDR3 region is CASSLTLNEQFF. The CDR3 DNA reads TGTGCCAGCAGCTTAACTTTAAATGAGCAGTTCTTC. The chain couples TRBV7-3 to TRBJ2-1, with D unclear. Germline values: CDR1 SGHTA, CDR2 FQGTGA. The CDR3 has 12 amino acids. V lost 0 bases and J 7 bases, leaving 4 bases between the germline ends.

This clonotype was seen more than once but under ten times. V and J are TRBV5-1 and TRBJ1-2; no reliable D call. The CDR3 consists of 13 residues. Germline V gene lookup returns CDR1 SGHRS and CDR2 YFSETQ. Trimming took off 1 base at V and 2 bases at J, with 6 bases between the two ends. The CDR3 nucleotides read TGCGCCAGCAGCTTGCAGGAGAACTATGGCTACACCTTC. Amino acid sequence: CASSLQENYGYTF.

The chain joins TRBV24-1 to TRBJ2-1; 8 positions agree with TRBD2. This CDR3 is 17 amino acids long. With V trimmed by 4 bases and J by 5 bases, 12 bases remained unmatched. Germline V gene lookup returns CDR1 KGHDR and CDR2 SFDVKD. The DNA for the CDR3 is TGTGCCACCAGTGACCAACCCTATAGCGGGACTAACAATGAGCAGTTCTTC. It encodes CATSDQPYSGTNNEQFF.

In its sample, this clonotype was seen many times. V usage is TRBV2 and J usage is TRBJ2-7; D gene uncertain. Trimming removed 6 bases from V and 2 bases from J, with 5 bases in between. Per the germline V gene, CDR1 is SNHLY and CDR2 is FYNNEI. The CDR3 sequence is 11 residues long. CDR3: CASSLPYEQYF. The CDR3 DNA follows: TGTGCCAGCAGCTTGCCCTACGAGCAGTACTTC.

This clonotype has a count of ten or more. In DNA, the CDR3 is TGTGCCAGCTCACCACCGAACCGGGACAGAAACTCACCCCTCCACTTT. This encodes CASSPPNRDRNSPLHF. V and J are TRBV18 and TRBJ1-6; TRBD1 matches 7 bases. The CDR3 spans 16 residues. J was trimmed by 10 bases and V by 0 bases; bases with no gene match: 9. Germline CDR1 and CDR2: KGHSH and LQKENI. The whole variable domain, filled in from reference TRBV18 and TRBJ1-6, reads NAGVMQNPRHLVRRRGQEARLRCSPMKGHSHVYWYRQLPEEGLKFMVYLQKENIIDESGMPKERFSAEFPKEGPSILRIQQVVRGDSAAYFCASSPPNRDRNSPLHFGNGTRLTVT.